This T cell receptor beta chain is drawn from a study of technical replicates of blood from a few donors. The data were produced by immunoSEQ multiplex PCR, yet TCRdb's version contains in-frame clones alone and is incomplete. The table lists some 96,000 clones, about 94% of them singletons, with approximately 0.22% in the top ten. The sample consisted of T cells isolated from PBMCs. This TCR was sampled from a human donor in good health.

The CDR3 reads CASDQTSGGATDTQYF. CDR3 sequence (DNA): TGTGCCAGCGACCAGACTAGCGGGGGGGCCACAGATACGCAGTATTTT. The rearrangement uses TRBV9 and TRBJ2-3, with 14 bases lining up with TRBD2. The trim removed 7 bases at V and 2 bases at J, leaving 6 bases unmatched. The germline V gene has CDR1 SGDLS and CDR2 YYNGEE. This CDR3 is built from 16 residues. The complete variable domain, with remaining parts taken from reference TRBV9 and TRBJ2-3, reads DSGVTQTPKHLITATGQRVTLRCSPRSGDLSVYWYQQSLDQGLQFLIQYYNGEERAKGNILERFSAQQFPDLHSELNLSSLELGDSALYFCASDQTSGGATDTQYFGPGTRLTVL.